The 22 T cell receptor beta chains presented below share a single source sample, sequenced in a study of cytomegalovirus exposure and HLA in healthy donors. PCR amplification relied on 60 Vbeta primers (plus 13 Jbeta primers). The data were produced by immunoSEQ multiplex PCR, yet TCRdb's version contains in-frame clones alone and is incomplete. This table has 100,000 to 150,000 clones, roughly 68% appearing once. The sample taken for sequencing was PBMCs. The source of these receptors is a woman in her fifties or sixties in good health and CMV-seropositive.

This clone showed up just once. J is TRBJ1-2 and V is TRBV2, with TRBD1 matching 7 bases. V lost 6 bases, J lost 8 bases, and 9 bases stayed unmatched. CDR1 and CDR2 (germline): SNHLY, FYNNEI. This CDR3 comprises 13 residues. The CDR3 region is CASRIEGAGGYTF. CDR3 nucleotides: TGTGCCAGCAGAATTGAGGGGGCTGGGGGCTACACCTTC.

V usage is TRBV7-8 and J usage is TRBJ1-2, with D unresolved. CDR1 and CDR2 (germline): SGHVS, FQNEAQ. V lost 5 bases to trimming and J lost 8 bases, with 15 bases between them. This CDR3 spans 13 amino acids. The CDR3 loop is CASSPRWREGYTF. CDR3 in DNA: TGTGCCAGCAGCCCTCGATGGAGAGAAGGCTACACCTTC.

The J gene is TRBJ1-2, the V gene TRBV5-1; D perhaps matches TRBD1 (5 bases). This CDR3 has 14 amino acids. Trimming pared 4 bases from V and 3 bases from J, leaving 13 bases between. Germline CDR1 SGHRS, CDR2 YFSETQ. DNA for the CDR3: TGCGCCAGCAGCCCTCGGGGAGGGGACTATGGCTACACCTTC. This codes for CASSPRGGDYGYTF.

The rearrangement links TRBV28 to TRBJ2-5, with 11 nucleotides matching TRBD2. Per the germline V gene, CDR1 is MDHEN and CDR2 is SYDVKM. V lost 3 bases to trimming and J lost 5 bases; unmatched junction nucleotides: 8. The CDR3 covers 16 residues. CDR3 in DNA: TGTGCCAGCAGTTTCTTAGCGGGGGGGCCTAGGGAGACCCAGTACTTC. Its translation is CASSFLAGGPRETQYF.

The table lists this clone with a count of one. The V gene is TRBV7-2, the J gene TRBJ2-6; D is unresolved. This CDR3 is built from 14 residues. V was trimmed by 7 bases and J by 0 bases, leaving 7 bases between them. CDR1 is SGHTA and CDR2 is FQGNSA in the germline V gene. The CDR3: CASIPFSGANVLTF. Written as DNA, the CDR3 is TGTGCCAGCATCCCCTTCTCTGGGGCCAACGTCCTGACTTTC.

The chain recombines TRBV5-1 with TRBJ2-5, with D possibly matching TRBD1 (5 bases). The DNA end is a closer match to TRBJ2-7, so the J assignment may be wrong. The CDR3 contains 15 residues. Per the germline V gene, CDR1 is SGHRS and CDR2 is YFSETQ. As DNA, the CDR3 is TGCGCCAGCAGCTTGTCCCCAGGGTCAACCTACGAGCAGTACTTC. Protein sequence: CASSLSPGSTYEQYF.

Comments on this clone: An end of the junction does not agree with germline; a read error may underlie this. The V and J genes are TRBV7-9 and TRBJ1-1, with TRBD1 identical over 9 bases. The CDR3 has 16 amino acids. The V gene's germline CDR1 is SEHNR and CDR2 FQNEAQ (reference sequence). This CDR3 reads CSSSPLQGAMNTEAFF. CDR3 coding DNA: TGTTCCAGCAGCCCATTACAGGGGGCGATGAACACTGAAGCTTTCTTT.

CDR3: CASRASADRTSPLHF. The CDR3 nucleotides read TGTGCCAGCAGAGCCTCCGCGGACAGGACCTCACCCCTCCACTTT. V and J are TRBV6-5 and TRBJ1-6; TRBD1 agrees at 7 bases. V trimming: 6 bases; J trimming: 10 bases; junction bases outside the gene matches: 12. Per the germline V gene, CDR1 is MNHEY and CDR2 is SVGAGI. The CDR3 runs 15 residues.

V usage is TRBV6-1 and J usage is TRBJ2-5; possibly TRBD2 for D (6 bases). Trimming took off 5 bases at V and 4 bases at J, with 14 bases between the two ends. The CDR3 totals 14 residues. The germline CDR1 and CDR2 sequences are MNHNS and SASEGT. This CDR3 is CASSFGGNGETQYF. DNA of the CDR3: TGTGCCAGCAGTTTCGGGGGAAACGGAGAGACCCAGTACTTC.

V and J are TRBV6-6 and TRBJ2-1, with a tentative D call TRBD2 (5 bases). The CDR3 contains 11 residues. In germline, CDR1 is MNHNY, CDR2 SVGAGI (reference sequence). V gave up 6 bases and J gave up 13 bases, with 13 bases separating them. The CDR3 DNA is TGTGCCAGCAGGGAGGACCGGCGCCAGTTCTTC. Protein product: CASREDRRQFF.

The gene calls are TRBV9 and TRBJ1-2; D may be TRBD1 (6 bases). Germline loops: CDR1 SGDLS, CDR2 YYNGEE. The ends were cut back, 3 bases at V and 8 bases at J, with 20 bases in the middle. This CDR3 is 15 amino acids long. CDR3 DNA sequence: TGTGCCAGCAGCGCCACCCAACAGGGATTTAACGGCTACACCTTC. Encoded protein: CASSATQQGFNGYTF.

Details on this clone: Other DNA sequences within the sample encode an identical CDR3. The chain links TRBV6-6 to TRBJ1-2, with TRBD1 as a possible D gene (5 bases). Germline CDR1 is MNHNY and CDR2 is SVGAGI (reference sequence). V lost 4 bases and J 2 bases, leaving 8 bases between the germline ends. The CDR3 consists of 13 residues. The CDR3, as DNA: TGTGCCAGCAGTTTGGAGGGGAACTATGGCTACACCTTC. Its protein product is CASSLEGNYGYTF.

The chain combines TRBV19 with TRBJ2-7; possibly TRBD1 for D (5 bases). The ends were cut back, 3 bases at V and 0 bases at J, with 9 bases in the middle. In germline, CDR1 is LNHDA, CDR2 SQIVND (reference sequence). There are 14 residues in the CDR3. DNA of the CDR3: TGTGCCAGTAGTATCGTACAGGCCTCCTACGAGCAGTACTTC. It yields the protein CASSIVQASYEQYF. Full variable domain (outside the CDR3, taken from reference TRBV19 and TRBJ2-7): DGGITQSPKYLFRKEGQNVTLSCEQNLNHDAMYWYRQDPGQGLRLIYYSQIVNDFQKGDIAEGYSVSREKKESFPLTVTSAQKNPTAFYLCASSIVQASYEQYFGPGTRLTVT.

J is TRBJ2-7 and V is TRBV2, with D possibly being TRBD1 (5 bases). The CDR3 has 14 amino acids. Trimming pared 1 base from V and 1 base from J, leaving 8 bases between. Germline-derived CDR1 and CDR2 are SNHLY and FYNNEI. Here the CDR3 reads CASSEDWTSYEQYF. The CDR3 DNA reads TGTGCCAGCAGTGAAGATTGGACATCCTACGAGCAGTACTTC.

This chain uses TRBV9 with TRBJ2-3, with D tentatively TRBD2 (7 bases). This CDR3 is built from 16 residues. V was clipped by 4 bases and J by 4 bases, with 19 bases between them. Germline CDR1 and CDR2: SGDLS and YYNGEE. CDR3 residues: CASSSRLGGPADTQYF. As DNA, the CDR3 is TGTGCCAGCAGCTCGCGCCTCGGGGGGCCGGCAGATACGCAGTATTTT.

CDR3 region: CASSPQGGNEQFF. The CDR3 DNA reads TGTGCCAGCTCACCCCAGGGGGGCAATGAGCAGTTCTTC. The chain links TRBV18 to TRBJ2-1, with TRBD1 as a possible D gene (7 bases). The CDR3 totals 13 residues. V shed 3 bases and J shed 6 bases, with 9 bases lying between them. Germline V gene sequence: CDR1 KGHSH, CDR2 LQKENI.

The CDR3 protein is CATGRALSTDTQYF. The CDR3 DNA is TGTGCCACCGGGCGGGCCCTTAGCACAGATACGCAGTATTTT. J is TRBJ2-3 and V is TRBV10-3, with D possibly matching TRBD2 (5 bases). Looked up from germline, CDR1 is ENHRY and CDR2 is SYGVKD. This CDR3 has 14 residues. V was clipped by 10 bases and J by 0 bases, with 14 bases between them.

V gene TRBV13 combines with J gene TRBJ2-7; 10 positions match TRBD1. The ends lost 4 bases at V and 5 bases at J; junction bases unmatched: 11. Germline assignment: CDR1 PRHDT and CDR2 FYEKMQ (reference sequence). The CDR3 contains 16 residues. The CDR3 DNA follows: TGTGCCAGCAGCTCACTCGCCGGGACAGGGGTAAACGAGCAGTACTTC. Encoded protein: CASSSLAGTGVNEQYF.

The J gene is TRBJ2-2, the V gene TRBV5-1; 7 nucleotides align to TRBD1. The CDR3 totals 15 residues. The V gene's germline CDR1 is SGHRS and CDR2 YFSETQ. V shed 0 bases, J shed 4 bases, and the junction held 3 bases outside the gene matches. CDR3 DNA: TGCGCCAGCAGCTTGGGACAGGGTGGCACCGGGGAGCTGTTTTTT. Its protein product is CASSLGQGGTGELFF.

The chain joins TRBV11-2 to TRBJ1-2; D uncertain. Germline CDR1 and CDR2: SGHAT and FQNNGV. There are 13 residues in the CDR3. V was trimmed by 0 bases and J by 2 bases, leaving 4 bases between them. The CDR3 sequence is CASSLDRNYGYTF. Written as DNA, the CDR3 is TGTGCCAGCAGCTTAGACAGAAACTATGGCTACACCTTC.

The count of this clone is one. The genes are TRBV28 and TRBJ1-2; D remains ambiguous. This CDR3 has 12 amino acids. Germline V lookup: CDR1 MDHEN, CDR2 SYDVKM. Trimming took off 3 bases at V and 2 bases at J, with 4 bases between the two ends. CDR3 sequence (DNA): TGTGCCAGCAGTTTGGGCAACTATGGCTACACCTTC. It codes for CASSLGNYGYTF.

V usage is TRBV7-6 and J usage is TRBJ1-1, with a possible D match to TRBD1 (6 bases). Germline lookup yields CDR1 SGHVS and CDR2 FNYEAQ. The CDR3 totals 15 residues. Between the trimmed V and J ends, which lost 1 base and 5 bases, there was a span of 14 bases. CDR3 in DNA: TGTGCCAGCAGCTTAGGGACAGTTAAGTTAACTGAAGCTTTCTTT. Protein: CASSLGTVKLTEAFF.